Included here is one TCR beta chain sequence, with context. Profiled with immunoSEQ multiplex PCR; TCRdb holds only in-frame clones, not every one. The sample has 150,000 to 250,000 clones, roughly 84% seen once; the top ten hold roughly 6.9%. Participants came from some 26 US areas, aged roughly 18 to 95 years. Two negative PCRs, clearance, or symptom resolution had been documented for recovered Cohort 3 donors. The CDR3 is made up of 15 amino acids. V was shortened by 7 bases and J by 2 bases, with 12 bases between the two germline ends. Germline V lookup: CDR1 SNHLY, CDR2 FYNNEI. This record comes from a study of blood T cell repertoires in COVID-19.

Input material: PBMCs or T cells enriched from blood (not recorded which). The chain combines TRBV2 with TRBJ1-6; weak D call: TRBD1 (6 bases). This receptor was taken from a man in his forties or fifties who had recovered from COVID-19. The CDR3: CASNRGFTYNSPLHF. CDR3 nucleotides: TGTGCCAGCAATAGGGGGTTCACCTATAATTCACCCCTCCACTTT.